This T cell receptor (beta chain) was retrieved from a study of T cell repertoires in cytomegalovirus infection. Study background: Recently identified HLA-C-restricted CMV epitopes were used, and well-studied HLA-B-restricted CMV epitopes were used as well. Indications of both CMV infection and matching HLA type were provided by public TCR beta signatures.

Via MiXCR, TCRdb re-called the reads, giving one row per CDR3 protein. Of 69,000 or so distinct CDR3 sequences listed, about 26% are singletons. For this clonotype: Its target is not known.

The CDR3 covers 13 residues. CDR1 and CDR2 (germline): MNHEY, SVGAGI. The junction had 3 bases not matched to a gene; V was cut back by 4 bases and J by 3 bases. The specimen was CD8+ T cells from cultured PBMCs, collected from culture after CMV antigen stimulation. This sequence joins TRBV6-5 and TRBJ2-7; 7 bases map to TRBD1. The source is a human donor in good health (CMV status not recorded). Some clones in this sample may be carry-over from other donors' samples. DNA for the CDR3: TGTGCCAGCAGTTCGACAGGGTTCTACGAGCAGTACTTC. As protein: CASSSTGFYEQYF.